This T cell receptor beta chain was captured by sequencing in a study of prognosis after radiotherapy for stage I lung cancer. Study-level information: Enrolled patients comprised about 14 with newly diagnosed primary stage I lung tumors and five with oligometastatic NSCLC after surgical resection of the primary tumor.

With two-round multiplex PCR, TCR beta CDR3 sequences were amplified from genomic DNA. The authors ran first-round PCR with primers specific to each TRBV and TRBJ gene. MiXCR, applied by TCRdb to the multiplex PCR reads, yields one record per CDR3 protein. The table shows about 16,000 distinct CDR3 sequences, with around two fifths occurring only once. The CDR3 has 15 amino acids. CDR1 and CDR2 from the germline V gene are LNHDA and SQIVND (reference sequence). Trimming took off 6 bases at V and 3 bases at J, with 17 bases between the two ends. This sequence was found in a donor aged 50 or older with non-small cell lung cancer. The material was PBMCs, obtained before or after stereotactic body radiation therapy (not recorded which). This chain connects TRBV19 to TRBJ1-2; the D gene is possibly TRBD1 (5 bases). The CDR3 protein is CASRPGSGGDYGYTF. CDR3 nucleotides: TGTGCCAGTAGACCTGGGTCGGGGGGGGACTATGGCTACACCTTC.